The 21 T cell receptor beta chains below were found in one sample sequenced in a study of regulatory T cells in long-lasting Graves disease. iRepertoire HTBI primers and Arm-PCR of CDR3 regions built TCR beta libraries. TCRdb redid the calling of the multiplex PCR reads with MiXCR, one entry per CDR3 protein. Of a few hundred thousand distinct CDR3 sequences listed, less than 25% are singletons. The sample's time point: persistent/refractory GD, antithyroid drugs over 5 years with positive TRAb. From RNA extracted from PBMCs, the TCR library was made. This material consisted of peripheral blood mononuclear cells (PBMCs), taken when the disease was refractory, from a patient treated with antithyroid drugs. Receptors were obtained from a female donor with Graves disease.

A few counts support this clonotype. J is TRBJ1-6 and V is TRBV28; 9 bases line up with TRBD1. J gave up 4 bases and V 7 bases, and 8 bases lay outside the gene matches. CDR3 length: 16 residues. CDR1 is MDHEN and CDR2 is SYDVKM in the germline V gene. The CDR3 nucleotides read TGTGCCAGCACTACGGACAGGGGCGAATATAATTCACCCCTCCACTTT. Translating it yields CASTTDRGEYNSPLHF.

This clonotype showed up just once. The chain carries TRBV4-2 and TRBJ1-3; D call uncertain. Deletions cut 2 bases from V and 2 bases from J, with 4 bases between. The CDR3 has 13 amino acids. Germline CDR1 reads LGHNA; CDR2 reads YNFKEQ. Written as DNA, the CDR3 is TGTGCCAGCAGCCAAATCGCTGGAAACACCATATATTTT. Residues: CASSQIAGNTIYF.

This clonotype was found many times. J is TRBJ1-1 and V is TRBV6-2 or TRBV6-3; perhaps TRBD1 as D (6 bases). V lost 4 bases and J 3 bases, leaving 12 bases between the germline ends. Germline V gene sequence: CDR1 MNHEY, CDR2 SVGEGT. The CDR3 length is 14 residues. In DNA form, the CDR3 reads TGTGCCAGCAGTTCCCGGGGGGCGGACACTGAAGCTTTCTTT. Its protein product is CASSSRGADTEAFF.

This CDR3 reads CASSPTVYEQYF. In nucleotides, the CDR3 is TGTGCCAGCTCACCGACGGTCTACGAGCAGTACTTC. The V and J genes are TRBV18 and TRBJ2-7; D unclear. The CDR3 is 12 residues long. V was cut by 3 bases and J by 3 bases, with 6 bases left in between. Germline CDR1 reads KGHSH; CDR2 reads LQKENI.

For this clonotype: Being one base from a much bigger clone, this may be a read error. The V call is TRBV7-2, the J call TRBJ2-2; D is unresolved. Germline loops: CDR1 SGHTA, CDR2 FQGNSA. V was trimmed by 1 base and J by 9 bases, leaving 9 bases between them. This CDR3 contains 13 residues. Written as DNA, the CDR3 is TGTGCCAGCAGCTTAGGAGTGAGGAGGGAGCTGTTTTTT. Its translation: CASSLGVRRELFF.

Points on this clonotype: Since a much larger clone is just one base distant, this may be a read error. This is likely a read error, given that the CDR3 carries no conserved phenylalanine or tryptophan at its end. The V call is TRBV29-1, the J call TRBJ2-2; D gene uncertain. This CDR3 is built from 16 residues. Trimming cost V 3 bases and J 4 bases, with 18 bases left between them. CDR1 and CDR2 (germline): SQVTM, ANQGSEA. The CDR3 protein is CSVETAYSWGTGELFS. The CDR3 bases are TGCAGCGTTGAGACCGCTTATTCTTGGGGCACCGGGGAGCTGTTTTCT.

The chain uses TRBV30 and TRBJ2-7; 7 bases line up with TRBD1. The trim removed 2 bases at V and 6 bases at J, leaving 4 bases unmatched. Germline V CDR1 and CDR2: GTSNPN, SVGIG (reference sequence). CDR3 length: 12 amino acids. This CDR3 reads CAWSLTGAEQYF. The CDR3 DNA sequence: TGTGCCTGGAGTCTTACAGGGGCCGAGCAGTACTTC.

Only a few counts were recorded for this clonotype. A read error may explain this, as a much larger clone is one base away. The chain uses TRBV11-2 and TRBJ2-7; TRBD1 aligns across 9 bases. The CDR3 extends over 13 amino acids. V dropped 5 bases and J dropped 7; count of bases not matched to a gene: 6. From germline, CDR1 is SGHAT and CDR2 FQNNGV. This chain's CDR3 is CASSVYRGQEQYF. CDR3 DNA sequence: TGTGCCAGCAGCGTATACAGGGGGCAGGAGCAGTACTTC.

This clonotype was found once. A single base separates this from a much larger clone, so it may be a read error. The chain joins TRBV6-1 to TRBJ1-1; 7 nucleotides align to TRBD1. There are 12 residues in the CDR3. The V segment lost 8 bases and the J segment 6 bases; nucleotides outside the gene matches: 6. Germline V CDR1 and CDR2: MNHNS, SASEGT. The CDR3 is CASGGGQAEAFF. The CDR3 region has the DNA TGTGCCAGCGGGGGAGGACAGGCTGAAGCTTTCTTT.

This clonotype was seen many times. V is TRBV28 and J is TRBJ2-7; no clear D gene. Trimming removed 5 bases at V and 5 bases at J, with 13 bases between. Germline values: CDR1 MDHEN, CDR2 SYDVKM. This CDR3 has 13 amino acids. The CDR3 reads CASSEGPRDEQYF. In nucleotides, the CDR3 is TGTGCCAGCAGTGAAGGTCCTCGGGACGAGCAGTACTTC.

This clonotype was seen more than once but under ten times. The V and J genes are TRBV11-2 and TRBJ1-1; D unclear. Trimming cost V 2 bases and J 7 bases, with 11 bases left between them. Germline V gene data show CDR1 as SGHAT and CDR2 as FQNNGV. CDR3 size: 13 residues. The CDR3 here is CASSLSRKSEAFF. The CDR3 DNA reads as TGTGCCAGCAGCTTAAGCCGGAAAAGTGAAGCTTTCTTT.

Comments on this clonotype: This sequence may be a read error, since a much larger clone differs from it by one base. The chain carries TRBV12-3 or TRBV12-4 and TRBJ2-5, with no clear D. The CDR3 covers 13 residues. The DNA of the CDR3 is TGTGCCAGCAGGGTACAAGGCCAAGGGACCCAGTACTTC. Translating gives CASRVQGQGTQYF.

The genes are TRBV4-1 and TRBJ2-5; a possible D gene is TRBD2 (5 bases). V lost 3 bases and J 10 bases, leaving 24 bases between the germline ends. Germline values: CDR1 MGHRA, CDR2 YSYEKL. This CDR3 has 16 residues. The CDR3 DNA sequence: TGCGCCAGCAGCCACGAGAGGGCAGGAGGTGATACTATCCAGTACTTC. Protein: CASSHERAGGDTIQYF.

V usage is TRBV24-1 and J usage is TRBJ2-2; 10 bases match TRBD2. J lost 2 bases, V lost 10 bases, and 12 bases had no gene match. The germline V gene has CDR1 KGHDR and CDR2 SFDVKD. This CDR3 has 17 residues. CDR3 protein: CATSEASGRVNTGELFF. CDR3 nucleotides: TGTGCCACATCCGAGGCGAGCGGGAGGGTCAACACCGGGGAGCTGTTTTTT.

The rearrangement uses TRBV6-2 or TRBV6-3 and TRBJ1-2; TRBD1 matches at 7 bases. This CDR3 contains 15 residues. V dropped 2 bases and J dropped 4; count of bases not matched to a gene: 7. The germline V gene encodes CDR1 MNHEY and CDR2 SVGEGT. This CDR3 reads CASSYPGTVAYGYTF. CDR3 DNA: TGTGCCAGCAGTTACCCGGGGACAGTCGCCTATGGCTACACCTTC.

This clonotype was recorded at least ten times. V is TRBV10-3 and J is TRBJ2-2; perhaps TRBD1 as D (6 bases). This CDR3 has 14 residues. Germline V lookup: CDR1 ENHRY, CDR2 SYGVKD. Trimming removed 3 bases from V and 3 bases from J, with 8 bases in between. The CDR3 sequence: CAISEQGDTGELFF. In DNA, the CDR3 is TGTGCCATCAGTGAACAGGGTGACACCGGGGAGCTGTTTTTT.

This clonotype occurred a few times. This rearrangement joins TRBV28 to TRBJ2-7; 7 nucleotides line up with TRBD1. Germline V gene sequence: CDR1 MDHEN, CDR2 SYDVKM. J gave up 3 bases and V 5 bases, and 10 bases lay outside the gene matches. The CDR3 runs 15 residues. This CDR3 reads CASSNGRGLLYEQYF. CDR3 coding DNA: TGTGCCAGCAGTAATGGAAGGGGGCTTCTCTACGAGCAGTACTTC.

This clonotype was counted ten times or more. The CDR3 is CASGDRVTETQYF. The CDR3 coding sequence is TGTGCCAGCGGGGACAGGGTAACAGAGACCCAGTACTTC. The J gene is TRBJ2-5, the V gene TRBV6-1, with TRBD1 matching over 9 bases. Germline V gene lookup returns CDR1 MNHNS and CDR2 SASEGT. The CDR3 is 13 amino acids. J lost 4 bases, V lost 8 bases, and 5 bases had no gene match.

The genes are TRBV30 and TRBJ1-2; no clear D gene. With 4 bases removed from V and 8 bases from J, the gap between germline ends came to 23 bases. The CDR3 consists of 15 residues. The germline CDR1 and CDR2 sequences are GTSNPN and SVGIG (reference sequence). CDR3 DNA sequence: TGTGCCTGGACCCCCTTGTCATCACCGAGAACGGGCTACACCTTC. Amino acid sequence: CAWTPLSSPRTGYTF.

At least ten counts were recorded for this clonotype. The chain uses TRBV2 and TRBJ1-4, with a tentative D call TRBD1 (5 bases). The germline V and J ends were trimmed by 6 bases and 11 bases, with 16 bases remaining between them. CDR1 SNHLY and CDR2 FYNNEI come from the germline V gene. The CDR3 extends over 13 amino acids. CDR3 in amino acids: CASSGSDRGKLFF. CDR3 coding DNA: TGTGCCAGCAGCGGAAGCGACCGGGGGAAACTGTTTTTT.

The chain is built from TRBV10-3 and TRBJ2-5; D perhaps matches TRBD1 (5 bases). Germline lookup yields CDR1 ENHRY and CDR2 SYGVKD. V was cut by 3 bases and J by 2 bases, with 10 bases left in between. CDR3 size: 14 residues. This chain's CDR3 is CAISDSTAQETQYF. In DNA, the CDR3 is TGTGCCATCAGTGATTCGACAGCTCAAGAGACCCAGTACTTC.